What follows are 28 T cell receptor beta chains derived from one specimen sequenced in a study of cytomegalovirus exposure and HLA in healthy donors (dated by TCRdb to the late 2010s). The library was built by means of the immunoSEQ multiplex PCR assay. For the multiplex PCR, a mixture combining 60 forward primers for TCR Vbeta segments and 13 reverse primers for TCR Jbeta segments was used. TCRdb took this table from immuneACCESS and kept in-frame rearrangements with V and J called. Such tables lack part of the clones; where checked against another copy, unresolved V genes explain under half of the gap, and the rest is unexplained. The sample table holds 150,000 to 200,000 clones, of which around two thirds were seen once. The ten most abundant clones make up about 9.4% of the sample. Input material: PBMCs. These receptors were taken from a man aged 25 to 40 in good health and CMV-seropositive.

This chain joins TRBV14 and TRBJ1-2, with 10 nucleotides matching TRBD1. The CDR3 runs 15 residues. The germline gives CDR1 SGHDN, CDR2 FVKESK. The V segment lost 0 bases and the J segment 7 bases; nucleotides outside the gene matches: 5. CDR3 nucleotide sequence: TGTGCCAGCAGCCAAGACCCGACAGGGGGCCGTGGCTACACCTTC. This encodes CASSQDPTGGRGYTF.

This clone has more than one count but fewer than ten. This rearrangement joins TRBV15 to TRBJ1-1; the match to TRBD1 covers 7 bases. Per germline, CDR1 LNHNV and CDR2 YYDKDF (reference sequence). This CDR3 has 14 residues. V was clipped by 9 bases and J by 0 bases; unmatched bases: 7. For the CDR3, the DNA is TGTGCCACAACCCCAGGGGGTCTGAACACTGAAGCTTTCTTT. This translates into CATTPGGLNTEAFF.

This clone appeared a few times. This sample also contains other DNA sequences that code for the same CDR3. The J gene is TRBJ2-7, the V gene TRBV10-3; TRBD1 might be the D (5 bases). From germline, CDR1 is ENHRY and CDR2 SYGVKD. Trimming cost V 6 bases and J 4 bases, with 7 bases left between them. The CDR3 is 11 residues long. This chain's CDR3 is CAISTGYEQYF. The CDR3, as DNA: TGTGCCATCAGCACAGGATACGAGCAGTACTTC.

The rearrangement joins TRBV28 to TRBJ1-2; the D gene is possibly TRBD1 (5 bases). Germline CDR1 and CDR2: MDHEN and SYDVKM. This CDR3 contains 14 residues. Trimming took 3 bases from V and 5 from J, leaving 13 bases between them. CDR3 in DNA: TGTGCCAGCAGTTTCGGGACCGGGGGGTATGGCTACACCTTC. This sequence encodes CASSFGTGGYGYTF.

This clone has more than one count but fewer than ten. This chain connects TRBV5-1 to TRBJ2-3; D not certain. The CDR3 loop spans 15 amino acids. CDR1 and CDR2 (germline): SGHRS, YFSETQ. V was trimmed by 4 bases and J by 0 bases, leaving 12 bases between them. The CDR3 DNA is TGCGCCAGCAGCCCAGACACAACTAGCACAGATACGCAGTATTTT. Protein product: CASSPDTTSTDTQYF.

The gene calls are TRBV5-4 and TRBJ2-2; D remains unclear. V was pared by 6 bases and J by 0 bases, with 12 bases between. Germline-derived CDR1 and CDR2 are SGHNT and YYREEE (reference sequence). The CDR3 is 15 amino acids. CDR3 coding DNA: TGTGCCAGCACCCCTCTTGAGGCGAACACCGGGGAGCTGTTTTTT. Encoded protein: CASTPLEANTGELFF.

This chain uses TRBV5-1 with TRBJ2-3; D might be TRBD2 (6 bases). Trimming shortened V by 7 bases and J by 0 bases, and 9 bases separated the two germline ends. From germline, CDR1 is SGHRS and CDR2 YFSETQ. The CDR3 has 13 residues. The CDR3 DNA reads as TGCGCCAGCCGCGGGGCTAGCACAGATACGCAGTATTTT. This encodes CASRGASTDTQYF.

The V and J genes are TRBV30 and TRBJ2-4, with D possibly being TRBD1 (5 bases). The CDR3 totals 12 residues. CDR1 is GTSNPN, CDR2 SVGIG, per germline (reference sequence). V was trimmed by 1 base and J by 8 bases, leaving 9 bases between them. CDR3 coding DNA: TGTGCCTGGAGTGCCGACAGTTACATTCAGTACTTC. The encoded protein is CAWSADSYIQYF. Full variable domain (rest looked up from reference TRBV30 and TRBJ2-4): SQTIHQWPATLVQPVGSPLSLECTVEGTSNPNLYWYRQAAGRGLQLLFYSVGIGQISSEVPQNLSASRPQDRQFILSSKKLLLSDSGFYLCAWSADSYIQYFGAGTRLSVL.

The sample holds a few counts of this clone. V gene TRBV5-1 combines with J gene TRBJ2-5; no firm D call. The CDR3 totals 16 residues. V was clipped by 1 base and J by 2 bases, with 15 bases between them. The germline V gene has CDR1 SGHRS and CDR2 YFSETQ. CDR3 nucleotides: TGCGCCAGCAGCTTGCTAGGAATAAGCAGTCAAGAGACCCAGTACTTC. It codes for CASSLLGISSQETQYF.

The rearrangement links TRBV7-8 to TRBJ2-1; 8 bases are a match to TRBD2. Losses at the gene ends were 4 bases for V and 0 bases for J; bases not matched to a gene: 5. Germline V gives CDR1 SGHVS, CDR2 FQNEAQ. This CDR3 comprises 16 residues. The CDR3 sequence is CASSSLAVSSYNEQFF. In DNA form, the CDR3 reads TGTGCCAGCAGCTCACTAGCGGTCAGCTCCTACAATGAGCAGTTCTTC.

The chain uses TRBV29-1 and TRBJ2-5; D is undetermined. The V and J ends lost 7 bases and 2 bases respectively, with 23 bases between them. Germline loops: CDR1 SQVTM, CDR2 ANQGSEA. CDR3 size: 16 residues. CDR3 nucleotide sequence: TGCAGCGCTGTAGGTGCGGCTCCAAACGGTCAAGAGACCCAGTACTTC. Translated, it gives CSAVGAAPNGQETQYF.

This sequence joins TRBV28 and TRBJ2-1, with 7 bases identical to TRBD2. CDR1 MDHEN and CDR2 SYDVKM come from the germline V gene. CDR3 size: 12 residues. V gave up 7 bases and J gave up 12 bases; unmatched junction bases: 9. The CDR3 DNA is TGTGCCAGCAAAGTTTATGGGGGGGTGCAGTTCTTC. Amino acid sequence: CASKVYGGVQFF.

The chain uses TRBV28 and TRBJ2-2, with a possible D match to TRBD1 (6 bases). V gave up 4 bases and J gave up 6 bases, with 15 bases separating them. CDR1 is MDHEN, CDR2 SYDVKM, per germline. The CDR3 consists of 15 residues. The CDR3 sequence is CASSSQGHRSGELFF. DNA of the CDR3: TGTGCCAGCAGTTCGCAGGGGCATCGGTCCGGGGAGCTGTTTTTT.

The V gene is TRBV7-9, the J gene TRBJ2-2; 8 nucleotides align to TRBD2. After removal of 4 bases from V and 0 bases from J, the junction contained 10 bases not matched to a gene. Germline V CDR1 and CDR2: SEHNR, FQNEAQ (reference sequence). The CDR3 consists of 18 residues. The CDR3 here is CASSSIPQREPNTGELFF. The CDR3 nucleotides read TGTGCCAGCAGCTCAATACCACAGCGGGAGCCGAACACCGGGGAGCTGTTTTTT.

This rearrangement joins TRBV10-1 to TRBJ2-1; 13 bases match TRBD2. With 5 bases clipped from V and 9 bases from J, the junction kept 7 bases outside the gene matches. CDR1 is WNHNN and CDR2 is SYGVQD in the germline V gene (reference sequence). The CDR3 loop spans 15 amino acids. The CDR3 region is CASSSRTSGSGEQFF. CDR3 DNA sequence: TGCGCCAGCAGTTCCCGGACTAGCGGGAGTGGTGAGCAGTTCTTC.

The chain couples TRBV5-1 to TRBJ2-5; TRBD1 might be the D (6 bases). Germline V CDR1 and CDR2: SGHRS, YFSETQ. Trimming cost V 2 bases and J 5 bases, with 10 bases left between them. This CDR3 has 13 residues. This chain's CDR3 is CASSLQGFETQYF. In DNA form, the CDR3 reads TGCGCCAGCAGCTTACAGGGTTTCGAGACCCAGTACTTC.

The rearrangement links TRBV6-5 to TRBJ2-5; no definite D call. V was trimmed by 5 bases and J by 1 base, leaving 8 bases between them. The CDR3 loop spans 13 amino acids. Germline CDR1 reads MNHEY; CDR2 reads SVGAGI. For the CDR3, the DNA is TGTGCCAGCAGTGAGAGCCGCCAAGAGACCCAGTACTTC. Amino acids: CASSESRQETQYF.

There are a few counts of this clone. The rearrangement links TRBV6-1 to TRBJ2-7; the D is unclear. The germline CDR1 and CDR2 sequences are MNHNS and SASEGT. Trimming shortened V by 1 base and J by 0 bases, and 10 bases separated the two germline ends. The CDR3 has 15 amino acids. CDR3 DNA: TGTGCCAGCAGTGAAGTGTCAGGCAGCTCCTACGAGCAGTACTTC. This sequence encodes CASSEVSGSSYEQYF.

The gene calls are TRBV11-3 and TRBJ1-6, with no clear D. Trimming cost V 1 base and J 5 bases, with 6 bases left between them. The CDR3 totals 14 residues. Germline CDR1 and CDR2: SGHNT and YENEEA. The CDR3 loop reads CASSLAQNNSPLHF. Written as DNA, the CDR3 is TGTGCCAGCAGCTTAGCCCAGAATAATTCACCCCTCCACTTT.

This chain links TRBV7-8 with TRBJ2-1; the match to TRBD2 covers 7 bases. V shed 5 bases and J 13 bases; nucleotides not matched to a gene: 11. The germline CDR1 and CDR2 sequences are SGHVS and FQNEAQ. CDR3 length equals 13 residues. The CDR3 here is CASSLRDYKFQFF. The CDR3 DNA is TGTGCCAGCAGCCTCCGGGACTACAAGTTTCAGTTCTTC.

The rearrangement joins TRBV15 to TRBJ2-1; no reliable D call. The CDR3 runs to 15 residues. The ends were cut back, 2 bases at V and 0 bases at J, with 8 bases in the middle. Germline V gives CDR1 LNHNV, CDR2 YYDKDF (reference sequence). Here the CDR3 DNA reads TGTGCCACCAGCAGACCTTATAGCTCCTACAATGAGCAGTTCTTC. Amino acids: CATSRPYSSYNEQFF.

This rearrangement joins TRBV6-1 to TRBJ2-5, with 7 bases aligning to TRBD2. Germline CDR1 reads MNHNS; CDR2 reads SASEGT. CDR3 length: 16 residues. V dropped 1 base and J dropped 5; count of bases not matched to a gene: 10. Here the CDR3 DNA reads TGTGCCAGCAGTGAAGGCAGCTTGGTGGGGGGGGAGACCCAGTACTTC. The encoded protein is CASSEGSLVGGETQYF.

This clone has more than one count but fewer than ten. The chain carries TRBV30 and TRBJ2-3; D unresolved. This CDR3 contains 15 residues. V shed 0 bases and J shed 5 bases, with 15 bases lying between them. CDR1 and CDR2 (germline): GTSNPN, SVGIG (reference sequence). The CDR3 nucleotides read TGTGCCTGGAGTGTACGCAGTAGTCGCGGAGATACGCAGTATTTT. As protein: CAWSVRSSRGDTQYF.

The chain combines TRBV7-3 with TRBJ2-1; 10 bases line up with TRBD1. V shed 5 bases and J 9 bases; nucleotides not matched to a gene: 10. This CDR3 has 15 amino acids. Germline values: CDR1 SGHTA, CDR2 FQGTGA. The CDR3 is CASSPTGGTSGEQFF. The CDR3, as DNA: TGTGCCAGCAGCCCGACAGGGGGCACCTCGGGTGAGCAGTTCTTC. The whole variable domain, filled in from reference TRBV7-3 and TRBJ2-1, reads GAGVSQTPSNKVTEKGKYVELRCDPISGHTALYWYRQSLGQGPEFLIYFQGTGAADDSGLPNDRFFAVRPEGSVSTLKIQRTERGDSAVYLCASSPTGGTSGEQFFGPGTRLTVL.

The rearrangement links TRBV6-6 to TRBJ2-2, with D hard to call. Per the germline V gene, CDR1 is MNHNY and CDR2 is SVGAGI (reference sequence). The V end lost 6 bases, the J end lost 4 bases, and 6 bases lay between the germline ends. The CDR3 sequence is 12 residues long. CDR3 coding DNA: TGTGCCAGCAGAGCAACCACCGGGGAGCTGTTTTTT. It encodes CASRATTGELFF.

This clone turned up a few times. J is TRBJ1-2 and V is TRBV5-6, with unresolved D. V was trimmed by 2 bases and J by 6 bases, leaving 5 bases between them. This CDR3 contains 11 residues. The germline V gene has CDR1 SGHDT and CDR2 YYEEEE. The DNA of the CDR3 is TGTGCCAGCAGCTTATGGCATGGCTACACCTTC. This codes for CASSLWHGYTF. Full variable domain (remainder filled in from reference TRBV5-6 and TRBJ1-2): DAGVTQSPTHLIKTRGQQVTLRCSPKSGHDTVSWYQQALGQGPQFIFQYYEEEERQRGNFPDRFSGHQFPNYSSELNVNALLLGDSALYLCASSLWHGYTFGSGTRLTVV.

This clone is a singleton in its sample. The chain has TRBV10-3 and TRBJ2-7; perhaps TRBD2 as D (6 bases). This CDR3 contains 14 residues. The germline gives CDR1 ENHRY, CDR2 SYGVKD. V was shortened by 7 bases and J by 2 bases, with 15 bases between the two germline ends. The CDR3 DNA reads as TGTGCCATCACCATGGGTGGAGGGCCCTACGAGCAGTACTTC. It translates to CAITMGGGPYEQYF.

The chain carries TRBV6-5 and TRBJ1-3, with D hard to call. Per the germline V gene, CDR1 is MNHEY and CDR2 is SVGAGI. V was shortened by 2 bases and J by 9 bases, with 11 bases between the two germline ends. The CDR3 length is 13 residues. CDR3 amino acids: CASSYSMGPTIYF. The CDR3 nucleotides read TGTGCCAGCAGTTACAGCATGGGCCCCACCATATATTTT.